This paragraph reports one T cell receptor (beta chain). Its specific antigen is unknown. Within one base of it there is no much larger clone, and no base qualities were kept. This specimen comes from a study of circulating and synovial CD4+ cells in juvenile arthritis (dated by TCRdb to 2013 to 2014). Some background on the complete study: TCRbeta CDR3 repertoires of circulating HLA-DR+ CD4 T cells, bulk blood CD4 T cells and synovial CD4 T cells were compared within each patient. Repertoire sequencing aimed to confirm that a circulating synovial-like CD4 T cell subset was enriched in synovial clonotypes.

The full study reports these points: Synovial and circulating pathogenic-like lymphocyte repertoires were less diverse than bulk blood CD4 repertoires, with some CPL samples as oligoclonal as synovium. Circulating pathogenic-like lymphocytes clustered together with synovial T cells and shared a substantially larger fraction of CDR3 sequences with synovium than bulk blood did. Overlap with synovium increased with sequencing depth, so measured shared-clonotype fractions likely underestimated the full repertoire overlap. Because T cell genome counts in CPL samples and bulk blood CD4 samples differed by at least an order of magnitude, sample-size effects were addressed. No difference between circulating pathogenic-like lymphocytes and bulk blood T cells was detected by traditional Vbeta family usage analysis.

Libraries were constructed by the immunoSEQ multiplex PCR assay. TCRbeta CDR3 sequencing was carried out by an external provider as a commercial service. The original pipeline was this. Productive nucleotide sequences and amino acid sequences obtained through in silico translation were used in the analyses. Diversity was quantified by Renyi entropy over a range of alpha values, with sample size equalised by taking the median of 200 repeated subsamples. The distance between each pair of repertoires was calculated as one minus the Chao-modified Jaccard index, which corrects for under-sampling, and this distance was used for clustering. Frequency-weighted overlap with synovial clonotypes was computed over 200 sample sizes, 200 draws without replacement each, and reported at the smaller sample's size. Entries here come from immuneACCESS through TCRdb and include only in-frame sequences with V and J called. Some clones fail to appear in such tables; in the studies checked, an unresolved V gene covers under half of the shortfall, and the cause of the remainder is unknown. D and trimming come from the DNA, and the V and J calls and clone size come from that table. Here the sample has 30,000 to 40,000 clones; over 90% occur a single time. Together, the top ten hold approximately 0.68% of the sample.

Donors of the sequenced samples were patients with active juvenile idiopathic arthritis. Sorting was carried out immediately after cells were thawed, and dead cells were excluded with Live/Dead Fixable Near-IR Stain. Via the germline V gene, CDR1 is SQVTM and CDR2 ANQGSEA. The germline V end is reduced by 7 bases and the J end by 6 bases; junction bases left unmatched: 10. The CDR3 contains 13 residues, cysteine and phenylalanine counted. Just CDR3 DNA is preserved here, 39 bases in frame from base 1. This chain is built from TRBV29-1 and TRBJ2-3, with 7 bases matching TRBD2. The receptor's source is a human donor with juvenile idiopathic arthritis. The sequencing input was CD4+ T cells from blood. The CDR3 region has the sequence CSDLAVLSDTQYF. The DNA sequence is given as TGCAGCGATCTAGCGGTTTTGTCGGATACGCAGTATTTT.